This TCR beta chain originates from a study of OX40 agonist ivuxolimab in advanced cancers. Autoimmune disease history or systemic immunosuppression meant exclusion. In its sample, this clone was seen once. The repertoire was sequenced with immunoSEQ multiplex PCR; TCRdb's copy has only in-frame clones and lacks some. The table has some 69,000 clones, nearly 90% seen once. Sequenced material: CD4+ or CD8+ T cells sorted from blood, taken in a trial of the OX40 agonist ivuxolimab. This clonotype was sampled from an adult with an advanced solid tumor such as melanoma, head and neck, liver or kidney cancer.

The CDR3 spells CASSQQGTANYGYTF. CDR3 coding DNA: TGCGCCAGCAGTCAACAGGGGACAGCTAACTATGGCTACACCTTC. The chain carries TRBV23-1 and TRBJ1-2, with TRBD1 matching 7 bases. TRBV23-1 is treated as an ORF (open reading frame) with a function not yet certain. V was pared by 2 bases and J by 0 bases, with 3 bases of the junction left unmatched. There are 15 residues in the CDR3.